This T cell receptor beta chain was recovered during a study of blood T cells in healthy people across ages. General observations from the study: TCR beta diversity per million T cells fell roughly linearly with age. Unknown CMV status may confound age-related changes in expanded clones.

Isolated per sample were at least 6 million PBMCs. For the second PCR, which ran for roughly 7 to 11 cycles, a sample-barcoded 5' primer and a J-beta primer mix were used. TCRdb re-called the 5' RACE reads with MiXCR, one entry per CDR3 protein. Found here are about 770,000 distinct CDR3 sequences, around 43% of them singletons; the top ten hold approximately 20%. Comment on this clonotype: The antigen is not known.

V lost 8 bases to trimming and J lost 5 bases; unmatched junction nucleotides: 9. CDR3 length: 15 amino acids. Germline assignment: CDR1 LGHDT and CDR2 YNNKEL (reference sequence). V is TRBV3-1 and J is TRBJ2-3; 11 bases map to TRBD2. The TCR sequence derives from a man aged 60 to 75 in good health. The sample was blood. CDR3: CASQTSGGRGDTQYF. CDR3 nucleotide sequence: TGTGCCAGCCAAACTAGCGGGGGCCGAGGAGATACGCAGTATTTT.